This entry is about one TCR beta chain. This record belongs to a study of control samples from healthy donors and cancer patients. V lost 2 bases and J 5 bases, leaving 6 bases between the germline ends. This CDR3 has 13 amino acids. Germline lookup yields CDR1 KGHSH and CDR2 LQKENI. Assay: immunoSEQ multiplex PCR; the TCRdb copy retains only in-frame clones and omits some. Here the sample spans about 110,000 clones, less than 95% being singletons. Sequencing used blood. The TCR originated in a human donor in good health. The donor label of this sample is uncertain. The chain employs TRBV18 and TRBJ1-4; D gene uncertain. CDR3 sequence: CASSPAANEKLFF. CDR3 DNA sequence: TGTGCCAGCTCACCAGCGGCCAATGAAAAACTGTTTTTT.